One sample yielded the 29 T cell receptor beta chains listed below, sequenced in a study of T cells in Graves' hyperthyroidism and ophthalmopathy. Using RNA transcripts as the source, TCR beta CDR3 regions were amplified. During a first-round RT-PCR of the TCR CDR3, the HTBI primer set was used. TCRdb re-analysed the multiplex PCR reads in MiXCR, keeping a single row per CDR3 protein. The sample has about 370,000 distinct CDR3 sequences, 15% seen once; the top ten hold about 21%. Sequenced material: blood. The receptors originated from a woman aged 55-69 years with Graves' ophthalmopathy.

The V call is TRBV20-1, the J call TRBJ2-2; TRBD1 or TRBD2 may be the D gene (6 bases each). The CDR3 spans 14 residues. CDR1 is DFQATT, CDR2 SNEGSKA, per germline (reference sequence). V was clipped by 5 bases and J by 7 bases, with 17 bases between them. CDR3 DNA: TGCAGTGCTGGGGCCGGGGGCGTAGGCGGGGAGCTGTTTTTT. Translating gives CSAGAGGVGGELFF.

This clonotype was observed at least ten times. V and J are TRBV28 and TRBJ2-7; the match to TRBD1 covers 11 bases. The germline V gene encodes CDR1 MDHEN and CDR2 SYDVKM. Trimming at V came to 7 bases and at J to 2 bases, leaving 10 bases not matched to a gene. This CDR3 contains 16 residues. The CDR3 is CASTGQGAVRAYEQYF. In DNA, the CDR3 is TGTGCCAGCACCGGACAGGGGGCTGTCCGGGCCTACGAGCAGTACTTC.

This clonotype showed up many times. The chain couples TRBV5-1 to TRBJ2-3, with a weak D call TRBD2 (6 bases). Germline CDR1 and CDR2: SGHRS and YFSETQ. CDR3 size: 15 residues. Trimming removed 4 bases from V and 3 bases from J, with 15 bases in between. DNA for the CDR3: TGCGCCAGCAGCCCTGATAACGGGAGAACAGATACGCAGTATTTT. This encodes CASSPDNGRTDTQYF.

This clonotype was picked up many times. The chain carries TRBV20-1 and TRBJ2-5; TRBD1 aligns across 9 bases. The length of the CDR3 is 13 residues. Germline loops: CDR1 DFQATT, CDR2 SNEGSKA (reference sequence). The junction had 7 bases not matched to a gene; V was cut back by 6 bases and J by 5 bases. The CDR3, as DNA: TGCAGTGCCTTACAGGGGGCTAGGGAGACCCAGTACTTC. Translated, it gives CSALQGARETQYF.

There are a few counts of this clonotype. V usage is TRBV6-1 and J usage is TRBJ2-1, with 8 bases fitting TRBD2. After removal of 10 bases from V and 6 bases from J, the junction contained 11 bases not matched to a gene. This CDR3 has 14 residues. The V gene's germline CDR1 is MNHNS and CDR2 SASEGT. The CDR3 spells CAIQAGVASNEQFF. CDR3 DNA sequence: TGTGCCATCCAAGCGGGAGTAGCCTCCAATGAGCAGTTCTTC.

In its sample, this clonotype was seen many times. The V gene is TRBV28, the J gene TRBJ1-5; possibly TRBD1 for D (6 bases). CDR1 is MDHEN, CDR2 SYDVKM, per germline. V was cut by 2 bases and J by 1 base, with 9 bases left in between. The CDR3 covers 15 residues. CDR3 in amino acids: CASSLNQGSNQPQHF. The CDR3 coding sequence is TGTGCCAGCAGTTTAAACCAGGGGAGCAATCAGCCCCAGCATTTT.

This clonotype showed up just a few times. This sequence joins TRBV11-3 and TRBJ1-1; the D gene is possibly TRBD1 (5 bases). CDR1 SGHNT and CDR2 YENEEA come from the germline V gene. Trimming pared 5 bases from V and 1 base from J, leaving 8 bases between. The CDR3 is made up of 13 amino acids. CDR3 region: CASSIQENTEAFF. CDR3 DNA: TGTGCCAGCAGCATACAGGAGAACACTGAAGCTTTCTTT.

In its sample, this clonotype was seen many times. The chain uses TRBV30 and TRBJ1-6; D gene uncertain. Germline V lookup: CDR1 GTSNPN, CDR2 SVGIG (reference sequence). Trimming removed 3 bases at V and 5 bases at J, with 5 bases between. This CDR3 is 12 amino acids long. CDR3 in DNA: TGTGCCTGGAGACAGAATAATTCACCCCTCCACTTT. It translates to CAWRQNNSPLHF.

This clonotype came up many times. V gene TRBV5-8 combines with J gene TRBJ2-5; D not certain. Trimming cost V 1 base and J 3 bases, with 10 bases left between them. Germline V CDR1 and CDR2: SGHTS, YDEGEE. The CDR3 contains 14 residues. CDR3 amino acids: CASSLPSREETQYF. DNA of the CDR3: TGTGCCAGCAGCTTGCCTAGTAGGGAAGAGACCCAGTACTTC.

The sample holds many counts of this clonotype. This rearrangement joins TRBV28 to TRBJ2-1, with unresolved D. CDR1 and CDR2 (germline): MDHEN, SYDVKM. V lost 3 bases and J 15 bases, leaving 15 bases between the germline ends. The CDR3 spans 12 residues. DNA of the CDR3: TGTGCCAGCAGTTTCTCCCTCCAGGACCCGTTCTTC. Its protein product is CASSFSLQDPFF.

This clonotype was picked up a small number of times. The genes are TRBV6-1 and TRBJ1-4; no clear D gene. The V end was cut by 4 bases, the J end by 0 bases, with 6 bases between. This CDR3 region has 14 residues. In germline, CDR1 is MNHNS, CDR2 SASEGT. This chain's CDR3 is CASSVGTTNEKLFF. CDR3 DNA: TGTGCCAGCAGTGTCGGGACAACTAATGAAAAACTGTTTTTT.

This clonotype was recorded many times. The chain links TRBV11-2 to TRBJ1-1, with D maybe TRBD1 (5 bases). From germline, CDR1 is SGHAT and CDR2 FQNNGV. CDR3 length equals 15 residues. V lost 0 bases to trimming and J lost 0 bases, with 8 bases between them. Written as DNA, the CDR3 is TGTGCCAGCAGCTTAGAAGGGGACCTGAACACTGAAGCTTTCTTT. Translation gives CASSLEGDLNTEAFF.

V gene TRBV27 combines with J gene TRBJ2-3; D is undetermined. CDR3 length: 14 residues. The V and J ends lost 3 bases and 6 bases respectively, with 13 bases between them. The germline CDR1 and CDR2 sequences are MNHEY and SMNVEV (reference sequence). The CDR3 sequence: CASSFRANRDTQYF. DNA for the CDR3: TGTGCCAGCAGTTTTAGGGCAAATCGTGATACGCAGTATTTT.

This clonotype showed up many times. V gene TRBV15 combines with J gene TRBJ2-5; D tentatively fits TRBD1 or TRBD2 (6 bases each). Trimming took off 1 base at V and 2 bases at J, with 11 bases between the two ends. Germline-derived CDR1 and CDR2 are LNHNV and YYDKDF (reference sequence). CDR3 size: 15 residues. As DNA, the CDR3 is TGTGCCACCAGCAGAGTGGGGGGCGTTCAAGAGACCCAGTACTTC. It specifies CATSRVGGVQETQYF.

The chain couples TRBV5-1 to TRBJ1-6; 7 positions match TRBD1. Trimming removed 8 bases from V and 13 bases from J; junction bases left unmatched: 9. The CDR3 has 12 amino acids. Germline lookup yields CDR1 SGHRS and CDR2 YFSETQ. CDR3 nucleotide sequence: TGCGCCAGTAGCCTACAGGGGACGCCCCTCCACTTT. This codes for CASSLQGTPLHF.

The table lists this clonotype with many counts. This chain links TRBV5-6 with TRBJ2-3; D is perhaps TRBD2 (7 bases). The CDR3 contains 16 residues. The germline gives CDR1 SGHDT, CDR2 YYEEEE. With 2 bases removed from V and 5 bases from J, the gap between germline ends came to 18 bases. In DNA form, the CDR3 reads TGTGCCAGCAGCTTACGCCCCCGGGGGGCGGGAGATACGCAGTATTTT. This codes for CASSLRPRGAGDTQYF.

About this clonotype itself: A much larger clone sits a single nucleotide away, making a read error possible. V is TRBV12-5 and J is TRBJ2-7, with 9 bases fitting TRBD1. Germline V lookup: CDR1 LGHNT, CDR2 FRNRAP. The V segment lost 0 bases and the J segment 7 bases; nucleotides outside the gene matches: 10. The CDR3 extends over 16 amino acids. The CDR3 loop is CASGLVLPGQGGEQYF. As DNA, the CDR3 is TGTGCTAGTGGTTTGGTCCTGCCGGGACAGGGAGGTGAGCAGTACTTC.

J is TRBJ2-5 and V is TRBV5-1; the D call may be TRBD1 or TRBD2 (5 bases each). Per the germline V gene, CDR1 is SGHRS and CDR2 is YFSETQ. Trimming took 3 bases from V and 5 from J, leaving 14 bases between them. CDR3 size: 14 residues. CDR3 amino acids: CASSSLGVAETQYF. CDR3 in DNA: TGCGCCAGCAGCTCATTGGGGGTGGCGGAGACCCAGTACTTC.

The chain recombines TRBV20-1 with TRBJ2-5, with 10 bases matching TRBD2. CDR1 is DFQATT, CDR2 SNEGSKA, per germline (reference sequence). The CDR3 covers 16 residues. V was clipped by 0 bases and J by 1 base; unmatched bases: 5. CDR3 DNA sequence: TGCAGTGCTAGAGAAGGGGTAGCGGGGGGCCAAGAGACCCAGTACTTC. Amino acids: CSAREGVAGGQETQYF.

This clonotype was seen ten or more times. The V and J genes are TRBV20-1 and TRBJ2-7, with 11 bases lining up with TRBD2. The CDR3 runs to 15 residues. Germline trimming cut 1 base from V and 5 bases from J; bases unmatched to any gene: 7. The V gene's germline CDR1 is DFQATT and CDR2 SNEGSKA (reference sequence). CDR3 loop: CSARVLAGGPDEQYF. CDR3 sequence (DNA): TGCAGTGCTAGAGTTTTAGCGGGAGGGCCAGACGAGCAGTACTTC.

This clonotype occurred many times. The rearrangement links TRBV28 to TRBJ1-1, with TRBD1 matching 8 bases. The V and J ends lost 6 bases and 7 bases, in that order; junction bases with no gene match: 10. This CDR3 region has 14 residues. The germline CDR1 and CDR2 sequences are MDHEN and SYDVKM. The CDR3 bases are TGTGCCAGCAGGGAAGGACAGGGAACTGTTGAAGCTTTCTTT. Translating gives CASREGQGTVEAFF.

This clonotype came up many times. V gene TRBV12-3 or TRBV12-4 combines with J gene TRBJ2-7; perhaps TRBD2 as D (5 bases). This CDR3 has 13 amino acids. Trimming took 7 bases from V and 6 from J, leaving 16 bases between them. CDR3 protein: CASTFSVAREQYF. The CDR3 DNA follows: TGTGCCAGCACCTTTAGCGTAGCGCGCGAGCAGTACTTC.

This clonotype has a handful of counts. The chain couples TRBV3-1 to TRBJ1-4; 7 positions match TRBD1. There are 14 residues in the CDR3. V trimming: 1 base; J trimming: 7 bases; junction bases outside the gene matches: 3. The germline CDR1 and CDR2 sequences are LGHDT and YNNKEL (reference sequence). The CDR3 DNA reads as TGTGCCAGCAGCCAAGGGACAGGCGGTGAAAAACTGTTTTTT. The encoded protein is CASSQGTGGEKLFF.

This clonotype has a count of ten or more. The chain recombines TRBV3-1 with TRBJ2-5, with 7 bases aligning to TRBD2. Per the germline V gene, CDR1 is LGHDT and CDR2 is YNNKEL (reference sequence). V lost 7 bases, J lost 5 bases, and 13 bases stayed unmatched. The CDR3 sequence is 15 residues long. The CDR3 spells CASTKRDYSIETQYF. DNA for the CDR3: TGTGCCAGCACCAAACGGGACTATTCAATTGAGACCCAGTACTTC.

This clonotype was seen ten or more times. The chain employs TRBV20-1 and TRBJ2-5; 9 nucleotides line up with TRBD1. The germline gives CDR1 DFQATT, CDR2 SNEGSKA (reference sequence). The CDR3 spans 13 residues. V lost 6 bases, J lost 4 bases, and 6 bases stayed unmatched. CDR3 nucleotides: TGCAGTGCCCTACAGGGGGCAGGAGAGACCCAGTACTTC. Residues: CSALQGAGETQYF.

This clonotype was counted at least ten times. CDR3 bases: TGTGCCAGCAGTTATCCTCGACAGGGCGGGAGGACGGCTGGGGAGCTGTTTTTT. Its protein product is CASSYPRQGGRTAGELFF. The chain is built from TRBV2 and TRBJ2-2; the D gene is possibly TRBD2 (8 bases). The CDR3 covers 18 residues. V dropped 5 bases and J dropped 8 bases, with 27 bases sitting between them. CDR1 is SNHLY and CDR2 is FYNNEI in the germline V gene. Supplemented by reference TRBV2 and TRBJ2-2, the full variable domain reads EPEVTQTPSHQVTQMGQEVILRCVPISNHLYFYWYRQILGQKVEFLVSFYNNEISEKSEIFDDQFSVERPDGSNFTLKIRSTKLEDSAMYFCASSYPRQGGRTAGELFFGEGSRLTVL.

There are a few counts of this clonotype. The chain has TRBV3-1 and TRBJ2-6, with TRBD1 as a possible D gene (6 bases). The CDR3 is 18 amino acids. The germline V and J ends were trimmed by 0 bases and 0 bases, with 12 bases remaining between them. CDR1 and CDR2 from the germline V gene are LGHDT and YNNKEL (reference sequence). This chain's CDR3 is CASSQDHGQSSGANVLTF. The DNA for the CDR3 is TGTGCCAGCAGCCAAGATCACGGACAGAGCTCTGGGGCCAACGTCCTGACTTTC.

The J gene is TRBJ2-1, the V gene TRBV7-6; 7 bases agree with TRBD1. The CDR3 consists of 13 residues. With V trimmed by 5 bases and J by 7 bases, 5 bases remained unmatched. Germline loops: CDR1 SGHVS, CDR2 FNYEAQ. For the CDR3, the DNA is TGTGCCAGCAGCCAGGGGGATGAGAATGAGCAGTTCTTC. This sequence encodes CASSQGDENEQFF.

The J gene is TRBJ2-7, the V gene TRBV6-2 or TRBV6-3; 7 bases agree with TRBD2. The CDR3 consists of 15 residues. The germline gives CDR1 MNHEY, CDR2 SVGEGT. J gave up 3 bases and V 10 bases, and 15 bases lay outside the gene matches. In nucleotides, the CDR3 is TGTGCCACCTTCGGGTTAACGGGAGGAGGCTACGAGCAGTACTTC. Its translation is CATFGLTGGGYEQYF.